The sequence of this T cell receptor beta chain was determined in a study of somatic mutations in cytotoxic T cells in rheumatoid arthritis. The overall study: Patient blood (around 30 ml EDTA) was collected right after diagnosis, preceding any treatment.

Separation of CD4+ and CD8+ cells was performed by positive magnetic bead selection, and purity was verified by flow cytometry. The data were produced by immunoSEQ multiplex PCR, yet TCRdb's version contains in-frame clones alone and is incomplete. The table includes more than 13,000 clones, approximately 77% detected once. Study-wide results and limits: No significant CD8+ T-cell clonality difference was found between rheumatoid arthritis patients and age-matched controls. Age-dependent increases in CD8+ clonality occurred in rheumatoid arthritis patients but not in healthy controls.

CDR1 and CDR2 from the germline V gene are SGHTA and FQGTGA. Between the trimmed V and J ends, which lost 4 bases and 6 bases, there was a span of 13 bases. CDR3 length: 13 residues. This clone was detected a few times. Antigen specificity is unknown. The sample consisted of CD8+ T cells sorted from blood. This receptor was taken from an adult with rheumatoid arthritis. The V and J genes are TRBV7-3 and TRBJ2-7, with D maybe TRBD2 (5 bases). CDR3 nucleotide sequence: TGTGCCAGCAGCTATAGCGCGATTTCCGAGCAGTACTTC. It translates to CASSYSAISEQYF.